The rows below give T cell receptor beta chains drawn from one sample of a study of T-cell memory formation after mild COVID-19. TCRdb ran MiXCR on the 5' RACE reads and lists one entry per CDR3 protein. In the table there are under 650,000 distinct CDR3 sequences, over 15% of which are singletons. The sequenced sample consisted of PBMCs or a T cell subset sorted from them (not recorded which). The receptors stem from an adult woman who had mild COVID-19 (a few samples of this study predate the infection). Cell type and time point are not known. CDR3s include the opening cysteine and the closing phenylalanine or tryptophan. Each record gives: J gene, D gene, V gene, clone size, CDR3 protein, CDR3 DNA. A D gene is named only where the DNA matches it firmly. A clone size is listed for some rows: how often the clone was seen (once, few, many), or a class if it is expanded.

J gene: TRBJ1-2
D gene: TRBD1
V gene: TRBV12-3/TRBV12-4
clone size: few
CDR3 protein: CASRPNRGSDYGYTF
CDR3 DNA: TGTGCCAGCAGGCCCAACAGGGGTTCGGACTATGGCTACACCTTC

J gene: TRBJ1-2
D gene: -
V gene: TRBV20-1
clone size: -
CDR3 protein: CSARVDMKVGYTF
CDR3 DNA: TGCAGTGCTAGAGTCGATATGAAGGTTGGCTACACCTTC

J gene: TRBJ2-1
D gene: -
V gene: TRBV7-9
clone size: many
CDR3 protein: CASSPHAYNEQFF
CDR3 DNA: TGTGCCAGCAGCCCCCATGCCTACAATGAGCAGTTCTTC

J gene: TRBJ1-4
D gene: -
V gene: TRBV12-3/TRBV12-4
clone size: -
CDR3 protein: CASSPVYGANEKLFF
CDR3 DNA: TGTGCCAGCAGCCCCGTCTACGGGGCTAATGAAAAACTGTTTTTT

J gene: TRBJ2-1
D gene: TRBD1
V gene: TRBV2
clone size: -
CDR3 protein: CAIQLGTGYYNEQFF
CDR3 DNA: TGTGCCATCCAACTGGGGACAGGCTACTACAATGAGCAGTTCTTC

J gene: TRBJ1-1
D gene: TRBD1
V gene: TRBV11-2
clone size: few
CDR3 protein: CASSLVYRGGTEAFF
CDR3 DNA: TGTGCCAGCAGCTTAGTCTACAGGGGGGGGACTGAAGCTTTCTTT

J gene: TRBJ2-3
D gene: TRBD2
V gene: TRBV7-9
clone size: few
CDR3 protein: CASTSLSGPGDTQYF
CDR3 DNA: TGTGCCAGCACCTCCCTTAGCGGGCCCGGGGATACGCAGTATTTT

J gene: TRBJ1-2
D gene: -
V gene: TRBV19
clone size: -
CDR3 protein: CASSTYTYGYTF
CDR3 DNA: TGTGCCAGTAGTACCTACACCTATGGCTACACCTTC

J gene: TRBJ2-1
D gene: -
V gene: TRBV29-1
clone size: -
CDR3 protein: CSVEWGRSYNEQFF
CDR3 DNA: TGCAGCGTTGAATGGGGAAGGTCCTACAATGAGCAGTTCTTC

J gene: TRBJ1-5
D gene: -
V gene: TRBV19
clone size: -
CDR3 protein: CASKDPWNQPQHF
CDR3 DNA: TGTGCCAGTAAGGACCCATGGAATCAGCCCCAGCATTTT

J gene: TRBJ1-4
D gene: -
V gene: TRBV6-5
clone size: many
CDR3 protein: CASSKTGGRTNEKLFF
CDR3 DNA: TGTGCCAGCAGCAAGACGGGGGGCCGAACTAATGAAAAACTGTTTTTT

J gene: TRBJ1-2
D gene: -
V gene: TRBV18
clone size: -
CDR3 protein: CASSPPSSWWGKGYTF
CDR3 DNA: TGTGCCAGCTCACCACCGTCATCCTGGTGGGGGAAGGGCTACACCTTC

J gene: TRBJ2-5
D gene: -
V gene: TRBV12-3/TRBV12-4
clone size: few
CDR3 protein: CASSSSRAPEETQYF
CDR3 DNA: TGTGCCAGCAGCTCTTCCAGGGCCCCGGAAGAGACCCAGTACTTC

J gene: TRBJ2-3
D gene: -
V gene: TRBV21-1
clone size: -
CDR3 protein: CASSGMEMTDTQYF
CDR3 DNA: TGTGCCAGCAGCGGGATGGAGATGACAGATACGCAGTATTTT

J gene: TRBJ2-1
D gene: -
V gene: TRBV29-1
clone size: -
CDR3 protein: CSVETGPNTYNEQFF
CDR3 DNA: TGCAGCGTTGAAACCGGGCCCAATACATACAATGAGCAGTTCTTC

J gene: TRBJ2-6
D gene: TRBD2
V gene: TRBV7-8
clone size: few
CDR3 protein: CASSLGLAEYSGANVLTF
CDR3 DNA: TGTGCCAGCAGCTTAGGACTAGCGGAATACTCTGGGGCCAACGTCCTGACTTTC

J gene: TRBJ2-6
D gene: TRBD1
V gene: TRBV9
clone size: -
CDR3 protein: CASSLGQGAFAGANVLTF
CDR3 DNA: TGTGCCAGCAGTTTAGGACAGGGGGCATTCGCTGGGGCCAACGTCCTGACTTTC

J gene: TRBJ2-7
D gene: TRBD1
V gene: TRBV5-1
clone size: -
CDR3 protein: CASRRTGGLYEQYF
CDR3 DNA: TGCGCCAGCCGCCGGACAGGGGGCTTGTACGAGCAGTACTTC

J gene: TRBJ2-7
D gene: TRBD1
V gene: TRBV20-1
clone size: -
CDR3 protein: CSARRDRVYEQYF
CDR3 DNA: TGCAGTGCTAGAAGGGACAGGGTCTACGAGCAGTACTTC

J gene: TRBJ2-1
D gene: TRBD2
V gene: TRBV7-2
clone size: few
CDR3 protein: CASSSRDWSGSSYNEQFF
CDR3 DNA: TGTGCCAGCAGCTCAAGGGACTGGAGCGGGAGCTCCTACAATGAGCAGTTCTTC

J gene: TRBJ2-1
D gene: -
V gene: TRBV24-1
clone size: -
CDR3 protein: CATRSHSEQFF
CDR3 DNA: TGTGCCACCAGGTCCCATAGTGAGCAGTTCTTC

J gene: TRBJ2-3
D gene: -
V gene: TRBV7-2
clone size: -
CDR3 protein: CASTDSLASTDTQYF
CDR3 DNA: TGTGCCAGCACCGATTCTCTGGCCAGCACAGATACGCAGTATTTT

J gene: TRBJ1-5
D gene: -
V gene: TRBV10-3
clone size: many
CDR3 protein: CAIRPGLGNQPQHF
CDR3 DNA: TGTGCCATCAGGCCGGGTCTTGGGAATCAGCCCCAGCATTTT

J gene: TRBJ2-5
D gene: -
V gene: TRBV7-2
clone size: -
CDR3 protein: CASSQQRAPEETQYF
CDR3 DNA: TGTGCCAGCAGCCAACAGCGGGCCCCCGAGGAGACCCAGTACTTC

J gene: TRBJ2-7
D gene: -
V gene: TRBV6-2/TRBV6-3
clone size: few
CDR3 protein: CASSSAGFAGTLSYEQYF
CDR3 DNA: TGTGCCAGCAGTTCCGCCGGTTTCGCCGGGACACTCTCCTACGAGCAGTACTTC

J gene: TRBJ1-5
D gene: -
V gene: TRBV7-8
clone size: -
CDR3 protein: CASSLATGPQHF
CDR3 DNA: TGTGCCAGCAGCTTAGCAACGGGGCCCCAGCATTTT

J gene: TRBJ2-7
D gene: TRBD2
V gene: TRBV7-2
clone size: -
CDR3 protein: CASSFTGTSGRAAEQYF
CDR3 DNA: TGTGCCAGCAGCTTCACCGGGACTAGCGGGAGGGCCGCCGAGCAGTACTTC

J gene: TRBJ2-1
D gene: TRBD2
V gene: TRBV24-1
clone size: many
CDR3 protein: CATGGGLSYNEQFF
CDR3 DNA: TGTGCCACCGGCGGGGGACTCTCCTACAATGAGCAGTTCTTC

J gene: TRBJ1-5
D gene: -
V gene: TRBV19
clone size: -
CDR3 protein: CASSMAGDSNQPQHF
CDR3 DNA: TGTGCCAGTAGTATGGCAGGGGATAGCAATCAGCCCCAGCATTTT

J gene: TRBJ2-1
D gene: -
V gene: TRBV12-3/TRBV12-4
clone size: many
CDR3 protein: CASSLTAGSSYNEQFF
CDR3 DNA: TGTGCCAGCAGTTTAACGGCAGGGAGCTCCTACAATGAGCAGTTCTTC

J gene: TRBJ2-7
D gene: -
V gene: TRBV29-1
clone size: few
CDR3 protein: CSVESPEGSYEQYF
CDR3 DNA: TGCAGCGTTGAATCCCCAGAGGGATCCTACGAGCAGTACTTC

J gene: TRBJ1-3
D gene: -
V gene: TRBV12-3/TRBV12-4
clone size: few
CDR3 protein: CASSRASPVSSGNTIYF
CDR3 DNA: TGTGCCAGCAGTCGGGCCTCACCAGTATCCTCTGGAAACACCATATATTTT

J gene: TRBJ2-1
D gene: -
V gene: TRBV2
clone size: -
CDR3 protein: CASSEGAGRGFF
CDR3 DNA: TGTGCCAGCAGTGAAGGTGCAGGTCGGGGGTTCTTC

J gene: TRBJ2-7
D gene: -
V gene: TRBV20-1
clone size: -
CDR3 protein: CSATSRDEQYF
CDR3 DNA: TGCAGTGCTACCTCCAGGGACGAGCAGTACTTC

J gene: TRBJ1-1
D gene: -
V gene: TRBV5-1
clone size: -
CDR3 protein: CASSGRVSNTEAFF
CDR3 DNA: TGCGCCAGCAGCGGCAGGGTGAGTAACACTGAAGCTTTCTTT

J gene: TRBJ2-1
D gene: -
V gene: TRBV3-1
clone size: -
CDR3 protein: CASSQDHRVYNEQFF
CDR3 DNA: TGTGCCAGCAGCCAAGATCATCGCGTTTACAATGAGCAGTTCTTC

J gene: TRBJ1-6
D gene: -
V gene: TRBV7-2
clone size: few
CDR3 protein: CASSPPNGATEGVGNSPLHF
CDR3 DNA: TGTGCCAGCAGCCCGCCCAACGGAGCCACGGAGGGAGTGGGTAATTCACCCCTCCACTTT

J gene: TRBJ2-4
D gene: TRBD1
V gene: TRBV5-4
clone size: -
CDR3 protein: CASSSWTGKNIQYF
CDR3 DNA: TGTGCCAGCAGCTCCTGGACAGGGAAAAACATTCAGTACTTC

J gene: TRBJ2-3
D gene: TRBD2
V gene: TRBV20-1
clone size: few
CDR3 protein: CSARVMGGGTDTQYF
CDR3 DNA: TGCAGTGCTAGAGTTATGGGGGGGGGCACAGATACGCAGTATTTT

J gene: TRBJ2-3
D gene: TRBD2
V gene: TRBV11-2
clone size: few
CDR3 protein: CASSLRGGRTDTQYF
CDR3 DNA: TGTGCCAGCAGTTTACGGGGGGGCCGGACAGATACGCAGTATTTT

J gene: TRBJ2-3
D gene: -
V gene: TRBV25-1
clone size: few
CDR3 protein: CASSDGALASTDTQYF
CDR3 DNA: TGTGCCAGCAGTGATGGGGCGCTTGCTAGCACAGATACGCAGTATTTT

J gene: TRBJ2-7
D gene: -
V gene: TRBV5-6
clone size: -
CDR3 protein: CASSHGSWRGAYEQYF
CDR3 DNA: TGTGCCAGCAGCCACGGAAGTTGGCGGGGAGCCTACGAGCAGTACTTC

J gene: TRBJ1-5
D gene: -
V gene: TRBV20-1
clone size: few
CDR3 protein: CSASRQGLVQPQHF
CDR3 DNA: TGCAGTGCTAGTAGGCAGGGGTTAGTTCAGCCCCAGCATTTT

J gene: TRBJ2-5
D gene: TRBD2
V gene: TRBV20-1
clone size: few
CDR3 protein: CSVSVAGGSETQYF
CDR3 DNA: TGCAGTGTCTCAGTAGCGGGGGGGTCAGAGACCCAGTACTTC

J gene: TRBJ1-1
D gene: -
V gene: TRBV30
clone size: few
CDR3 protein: CALAGNTEAFF
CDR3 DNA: TGTGCCTTGGCGGGGAACACTGAAGCTTTCTTT

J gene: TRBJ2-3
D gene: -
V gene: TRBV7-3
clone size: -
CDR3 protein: CASSLGYGGTDTQYF
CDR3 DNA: TGTGCCAGCAGCTTAGGTTACGGAGGGACAGATACGCAGTATTTT

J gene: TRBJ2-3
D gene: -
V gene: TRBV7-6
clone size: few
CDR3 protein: CASSLAQGRADTQYF
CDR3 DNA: TGTGCCAGCAGCTTAGCACAGGGACGGGCAGATACGCAGTATTTT

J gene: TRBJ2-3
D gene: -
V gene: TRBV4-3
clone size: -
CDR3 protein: CASSQGPITDTQYF
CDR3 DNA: TGCGCCAGCAGCCAAGGTCCTATCACAGATACGCAGTATTTT

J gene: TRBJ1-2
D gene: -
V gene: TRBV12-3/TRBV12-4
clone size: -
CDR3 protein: CASSLYRVGGYTF
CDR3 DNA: TGTGCCAGCAGTTTATACAGGGTCGGAGGCTACACCTTC

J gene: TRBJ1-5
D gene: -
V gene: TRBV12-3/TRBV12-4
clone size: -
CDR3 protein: CASSLGGGLGPQHF
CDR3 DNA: TGTGCCAGCAGTTTGGGCGGGGGTTTGGGGCCCCAGCATTTT

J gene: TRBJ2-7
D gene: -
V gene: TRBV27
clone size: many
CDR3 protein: CASSLSVDFYEQYF
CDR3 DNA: TGTGCCAGCAGTTTATCGGTGGACTTCTACGAGCAGTACTTC

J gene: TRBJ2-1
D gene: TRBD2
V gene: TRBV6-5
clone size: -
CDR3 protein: CASTRTSGTPEQFF
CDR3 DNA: TGTGCCAGCACCCGGACTAGCGGGACCCCTGAGCAGTTCTTC

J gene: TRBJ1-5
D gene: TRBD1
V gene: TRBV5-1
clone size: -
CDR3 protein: CASSLGVTGDQPQHF
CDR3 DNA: TGCGCCAGCAGCTTGGGCGTGACAGGGGATCAGCCCCAGCATTTT

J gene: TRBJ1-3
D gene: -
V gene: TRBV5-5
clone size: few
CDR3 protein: CASSWGPTSSGNTIYF
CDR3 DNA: TGTGCCAGCAGTTGGGGCCCGACGAGCTCTGGAAACACCATATATTTT

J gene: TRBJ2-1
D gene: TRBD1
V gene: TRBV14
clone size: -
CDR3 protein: CASSQRAGGFEQFF
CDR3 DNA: TGTGCCAGCAGCCAGCGGGCAGGGGGCTTTGAGCAGTTCTTC

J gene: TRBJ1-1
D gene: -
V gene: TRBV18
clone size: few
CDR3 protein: CASSGILETEAFF
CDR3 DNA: TGTGCCAGCTCAGGAATTCTGGAGACTGAAGCTTTCTTT

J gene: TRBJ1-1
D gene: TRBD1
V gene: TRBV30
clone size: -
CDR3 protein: CAFQGDTEAFF
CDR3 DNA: TGTGCTTTTCAGGGGGACACTGAAGCTTTCTTT